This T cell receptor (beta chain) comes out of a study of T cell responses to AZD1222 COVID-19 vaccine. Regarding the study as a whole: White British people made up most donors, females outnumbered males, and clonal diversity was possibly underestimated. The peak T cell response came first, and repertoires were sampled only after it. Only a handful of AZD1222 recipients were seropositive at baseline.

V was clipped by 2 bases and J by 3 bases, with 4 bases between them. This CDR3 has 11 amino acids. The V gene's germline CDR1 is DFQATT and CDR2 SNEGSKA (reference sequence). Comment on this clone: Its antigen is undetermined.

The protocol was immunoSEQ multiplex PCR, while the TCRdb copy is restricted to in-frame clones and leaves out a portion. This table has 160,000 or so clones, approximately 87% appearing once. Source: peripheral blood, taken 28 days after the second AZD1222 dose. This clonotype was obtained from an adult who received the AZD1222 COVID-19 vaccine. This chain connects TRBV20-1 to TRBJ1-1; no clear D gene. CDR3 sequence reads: CSARIYTEAFF. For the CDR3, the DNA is TGCAGTGCTAGAATTTACACTGAAGCTTTCTTT.